This T cell receptor beta chain comes out of a study of cytomegalovirus exposure and HLA in healthy donors. Trimming stripped 8 bases from V and 4 bases from J, with 11 bases between. The CDR3 runs to 13 residues. Per germline, CDR1 MNHEY and CDR2 SVGAGI. Each donor was healthy, and each was a bone marrow donor. PCR amplification relied on 60 Vbeta primers (plus 13 Jbeta primers). Some clones are missing from TCRdb's copy, which holds only in-frame ones; the method was immunoSEQ multiplex PCR. The sample holds 90,000 to 120,000 clones, just under 75% seen once. This TCR came from a man aged 45 to 65 in good health and CMV-seropositive. Material: PBMCs. This chain links TRBV6-5 with TRBJ2-2; D may be TRBD1 (6 bases). CDR3 residues: CASWTVATGELFF. The CDR3 nucleotides are TGTGCCAGCTGGACAGTCGCCACCGGGGAGCTGTTTTTT.